This TCR beta chain derives from a study of T cell repertoires in cytomegalovirus infection. Whole-study context: Public TCR beta signatures provided an indication of both CMV infection and a matching HLA type. Study-wide points: Clonotype analysis showed dominance of the ex vivo response by HLA-C-restricted CMV-specific TCR beta clonotypes. The cumulative frequency of public TCR beta families distinguished individuals who carried CMV together with the relevant HLA.

CDR1 and CDR2 from the germline V gene are MDHEN and SYDVKM. There are 16 residues in the CDR3. V was clipped by 2 bases and J by 3 bases, with 13 bases between them. TCRdb used MiXCR to reprocess the reads, holding one entry per CDR3 protein. The sample consists of some 270,000 distinct CDR3 sequences, approximately 15% of them appearing once. This clonotype was found many times. What it recognizes is unknown. The receptor was isolated from a human donor in good health (CMV status not recorded). Some clones in this sample may be carry-over from other donors' samples. The V and J genes are TRBV28 and TRBJ1-4, with a tentative D call TRBD1 (6 bases). The material sequenced was CD8+ T cells from PBMCs. CDR3 residues: CASSLGLGGPNEKLFF. The CDR3 nucleotides read TGTGCCAGCAGTTTAGGTTTGGGGGGCCCTAATGAAAAACTGTTTTTT.